These T cell receptor beta chains were read from a single sample in a study of blood T cell repertoires in COVID-19. The repertoire was sequenced with immunoSEQ multiplex PCR; TCRdb's copy has only in-frame clones and lacks some. The table lists 130,000 or so clones, 88% of them singletons. The sequenced sample consisted of peripheral blood. The receptor set was obtained from a man between 65 and 79 years old with active COVID-19. Each CDR3 is given with its conserved first and last residue. The D gene is left open where the match is weak. The listing skips clone size in some rows; elsewhere it reads once, few, many or a size class.

clone size: NA
CDR3 length: 12
J gene: TRBJ2-7
V gene: TRBV11-2
D gene: NA
CDR3 DNA: TGTGCCAGCAGCCTAGGGGGGGTCGAGCAGTACTTC
CDR3 protein: CASSLGGVEQYF

clone size: NA
CDR3 length: 13
J gene: TRBJ2-7
V gene: TRBV11-2
D gene: TRBD2
CDR3 DNA: TGTGCCAGCAGGGAGCGGGAGTCGTACGAGCAGTACTTC
CDR3 protein: CASRERESYEQYF

clone size: NA
CDR3 length: 14
J gene: TRBJ2-1
V gene: TRBV19
D gene: TRBD2
CDR3 DNA: TGTGCCAGTAGTTTCGGGACTAGCGTCAATGAGCAGTTCTTC
CDR3 protein: CASSFGTSVNEQFF

clone size: NA
CDR3 length: 19
J gene: TRBJ2-3
V gene: TRBV24-1
D gene: TRBD2
CDR3 DNA: TGTGCCACCAGTGGCAGATCCGCTAGCGGGAGGGTTTACACAGATACGCAGTATTTT
CDR3 protein: CATSGRSASGRVYTDTQYF

clone size: NA
CDR3 length: 12
J gene: TRBJ2-1
V gene: TRBV7-2
D gene: TRBD2
CDR3 DNA: TGTGCCAGCAGCCAACTAGCGAATGAGCAGTTCTTC
CDR3 protein: CASSQLANEQFF

clone size: NA
CDR3 length: 15
J gene: TRBJ2-7
V gene: TRBV3-1/TRBV3-2
D gene: NA
CDR3 DNA: TGTGCCAGCAGCCAAGGACCCGGACAGTCCTACGAGCAGTACTTC
CDR3 protein: CASSQGPGQSYEQYF

clone size: NA
CDR3 length: 16
J gene: TRBJ1-2
V gene: TRBV6-6
D gene: NA
CDR3 DNA: TGTGCCAGCAGTTACGCTTCGGCGGGCCTGAACTATGGCTACACCTTC
CDR3 protein: CASSYASAGLNYGYTF

clone size: NA
CDR3 length: 15
J gene: TRBJ2-7
V gene: TRBV15
D gene: TRBD1
CDR3 DNA: TGTGCCACCAGCAGGCCCGGGACAGGGGGCTTCGAGCAGTACTTC
CDR3 protein: CATSRPGTGGFEQYF

clone size: NA
CDR3 length: 15
J gene: TRBJ1-1
V gene: TRBV12-5
D gene: NA
CDR3 DNA: TGTGCTAGTGGTTTGGTATACCAGGCGGGCACTGAAGCTTTCTTT
CDR3 protein: CASGLVYQAGTEAFF

clone size: NA
CDR3 length: 15
J gene: TRBJ1-2
V gene: TRBV18
D gene: NA
CDR3 DNA: TGTGCCAGCTCACCAGACTGGGGCACGAAGAGTGGCTACACCTTC
CDR3 protein: CASSPDWGTKSGYTF

clone size: NA
CDR3 length: 14
J gene: TRBJ2-7
V gene: TRBV5-1
D gene: TRBD1
CDR3 DNA: TGCGCCAGCAGCTTTAACAGGGGTCCCTACGAGCAGTACTTC
CDR3 protein: CASSFNRGPYEQYF

clone size: NA
CDR3 length: 10
J gene: TRBJ2-5
V gene: TRBV2
D gene: NA
CDR3 DNA: TGTGCCAGCGGGAGGGAGACCCAGTACTTC
CDR3 protein: CASGRETQYF

clone size: NA
CDR3 length: 11
J gene: TRBJ2-7
V gene: TRBV6-5
D gene: NA
CDR3 DNA: TGTGCCAGCAGGGGCTCTTACGAGCAGTACTTC
CDR3 protein: CASRGSYEQYF

clone size: NA
CDR3 length: 13
J gene: TRBJ1-2
V gene: TRBV6-1
D gene: NA
CDR3 DNA: TGTGCCAGCAGTGATTCAGGGAACTATGGCTACACCTTC
CDR3 protein: CASSDSGNYGYTF

clone size: NA
CDR3 length: 17
J gene: TRBJ2-3
V gene: TRBV7-9
D gene: NA
CDR3 DNA: TGTGCCAGCAGCTTAGCATGGCAGCGGCAATCCGAAGATACGCAGTATTTT
CDR3 protein: CASSLAWQRQSEDTQYF

clone size: NA
CDR3 length: 13
J gene: TRBJ1-1
V gene: TRBV18
D gene: NA
CDR3 DNA: TGTGCCAGCTCGCCCGACAGGCTCACTGAAGCTTTCTTT
CDR3 protein: CASSPDRLTEAFF

clone size: NA
CDR3 length: 15
J gene: TRBJ1-6
V gene: TRBV19
D gene: NA
CDR3 DNA: TGTGCCAGTAGTTGGGGGGGCGGTCTTCAGCCACCCCTCCACTTT
CDR3 protein: CASSWGGGLQPPLHF

clone size: NA
CDR3 length: 15
J gene: TRBJ1-1
V gene: TRBV6-6
D gene: NA
CDR3 DNA: TGTGCCAGCAGTTACTCCCCTGACAGATTTCCTGAAGCTTTCTTT
CDR3 protein: CASSYSPDRFPEAFF

clone size: NA
CDR3 length: 16
J gene: TRBJ2-7
V gene: TRBV4-2
D gene: TRBD2
CDR3 DNA: TGTGCCAGCAGCCAGGGACTAGCGGGAGAACTGGACGAGCAGTACTTC
CDR3 protein: CASSQGLAGELDEQYF

clone size: few
CDR3 length: 14
J gene: TRBJ1-5
V gene: TRBV28
D gene: TRBD1
CDR3 DNA: TGTGCCGCACAAGGGGGCACCGGGAATCAGCCCCAGCATTTT
CDR3 protein: CAAQGGTGNQPQHF

clone size: NA
CDR3 length: 14
J gene: TRBJ2-7
V gene: TRBV27
D gene: TRBD2
CDR3 DNA: TGTGCCAGCAGCCCTGGGACTAGCGGCTACGAGCAGTACTTC
CDR3 protein: CASSPGTSGYEQYF

clone size: NA
CDR3 length: 13
J gene: TRBJ1-1
V gene: TRBV11-2
D gene: NA
CDR3 DNA: TGTGCCAGCAGCGTTACAGGGAACACTGAAGCTTTCTTT
CDR3 protein: CASSVTGNTEAFF

clone size: NA
CDR3 length: 12
J gene: TRBJ1-5
V gene: TRBV2
D gene: NA
CDR3 DNA: TGTGCCAGCACGCAGGGTAATCAGCCCCAGCATTTT
CDR3 protein: CASTQGNQPQHF